Listed below are T cell receptor beta chains from one sample, sequenced in a study of T cell repertoires in cytomegalovirus infection. TCRdb re-called the reads through MiXCR, storing one row per CDR3 protein. Here the sample spans 450,000 to 550,000 distinct CDR3 sequences, 40% to 50% being singletons. No antigens are known for them. The sample was cultured PBMCs, taken from culture after CMV antigen stimulation. The receptors were sampled from a human donor in good health (CMV status not recorded). Some clones in this sample may be carry-over from other donors' samples. The CDR3 runs from the conserved cysteine through the conserved F or W. The order of the fields is J gene, CDR3 length, V gene, D gene, clone size, CDR3 DNA, CDR3 protein. A D gene is named only where the DNA matches it firmly. Rows give clone size only sometimes, using once, few, many, or a class for an expanded clone.

>TRBJ2-3|19|TRBV7-2|TRBD2|NA
TGTGCCAGCAGCTCATGGGGGGGGGGGCCTAGCGGGAGATCAGATACGCAGTATTTT
CASSSWGGGPSGRSDTQYF
>TRBJ2-5|13|TRBV4-1|NA|few
TGCGCCAGCAGCCCCCTAACCCAAGAGACCCAGTACTTC
CASSPLTQETQYF
>TRBJ2-3|14|TRBV7-2|NA|many
TGTGCCAGCAGCTTCCGACAGGATCGGAATACGCAGTATTTT
CASSFRQDRNTQYF
>TRBJ1-1|12|TRBV2|NA|NA
TGTGCCAGCAGGGGTGTTAGCACTGAAGCTTTCTTT
CASRGVSTEAFF
>TRBJ2-7|19|TRBV5-4|TRBD2|NA
TGTGCCAGCAGCTCCTACCAAGGGACTAGCGGGGGGGCCGGGTACGAGCAGTACTTC
CASSSYQGTSGGAGYEQYF
>TRBJ1-5|13|TRBV6-2/TRBV6-3|NA|once
TGTGCCAGCAGTCACGGCCACAATCAGCCCCAGCATTTT
CASSHGHNQPQHF
>TRBJ2-7|13|TRBV7-8|TRBD1|NA
TGTGCCAGCAGCCGGGACAGGCGCTACGAGCAGTACTTC
CASSRDRRYEQYF
>TRBJ1-4|14|TRBV12-3/TRBV12-4|NA|few
TGTGCCAGCGGTGGCGGGCTCGGGAATGAAAAACTGTTTTTT
CASGGGLGNEKLFF
>TRBJ1-1|12|TRBV10-3|NA|NA
TGTGCCATCAGTGAAGGGCCTAAGGGAGCTTTCTTT
CAISEGPKGAFF
>TRBJ2-2|14|TRBV19|NA|once
TGTGCCAGTAACTCCCTTTGGGGGCCCGGGGAGCTGTTTTTT
CASNSLWGPGELFF
>TRBJ2-1|13|TRBV2|NA|NA
TGTGCCAGCACCCCTCCCCCAGACAATGAGCAGTTCTTC
CASTPPPDNEQFF
>TRBJ2-5|16|TRBV7-2|TRBD2|many
TGTGCCAGCAGCTTAGGGGTAGCGGGAGGACGGGAGACCCAGTACTTC
CASSLGVAGGRETQYF
>TRBJ2-1|16|TRBV20-1|TRBD1|NA
TGCAGTGCTAGAGATGACGGGGCAGGGGGCTTAGATGAGCAGTTCTTC
CSARDDGAGGLDEQFF
>TRBJ2-3|16|TRBV19|TRBD2|few
TGTGCCAGTAGTACTCGGACTAGCGGGAGGTCTGATACGCAGTATTTT
CASSTRTSGRSDTQYF
>TRBJ2-1|15|TRBV20-1|TRBD1|NA
TGCAGTGCTAGAGGCGACAGGGGCCCTTCCAATGAGCAGTTCTTC
CSARGDRGPSNEQFF
>TRBJ1-6|14|TRBV25-1|NA|NA
TGTGCCAGCAGTAGTAGGGTTACCGATTCACCCCTCCACTTT
CASSSRVTDSPLHF
>TRBJ2-1|14|TRBV6-1|TRBD1|NA
TGTGCCAGCAGTGAAGCGGGGACAGGGCGTGAGCAGTTCTTC
CASSEAGTGREQFF
>TRBJ1-1|14|TRBV7-6|NA|once
TGTGCCAGCAGCCTTGACAGTTCTTACACTGAAGCTTTCTTT
CASSLDSSYTEAFF
>TRBJ2-1|14|TRBV5-1|TRBD1|NA
TGCGCCAGCAGCACCGGGACAGGGAGTCCCGAGCAGTTCTTC
CASSTGTGSPEQFF
>TRBJ2-7|14|TRBV19|TRBD1|NA
TGTGCCAGTAGTCCCCGGGACAGACTGTGGGAGCAGTACTTC
CASSPRDRLWEQYF
>TRBJ2-7|13|TRBV6-1|NA|few
TGTGCCAGTCAAGCGGGACAGGCCTACGAGCAGTACTTC
CASQAGQAYEQYF
>TRBJ1-5|14|TRBV7-6|TRBD1|NA
TGTGCCAGCAGCTTAGGACAGGGAACCCAGCCCCAGCATTTT
CASSLGQGTQPQHF
>TRBJ1-2|13|TRBV14|NA|NA
TGTGCCAGCAGCCAGTTCCCTGGAGAAGGCTACACCTTC
CASSQFPGEGYTF
>TRBJ2-5|15|TRBV7-2|TRBD2|few
TGTGCCAGCAGCCTAATAGCGGGGTGGCGGGAGACCCAGTACTTC
CASSLIAGWRETQYF
>TRBJ2-3|17|TRBV7-4|TRBD2|NA
TGTGCCAGCAGCTTAGAGTGGGGACTAGCGAGACCAGATACGCAGTATTTT
CASSLEWGLARPDTQYF
>TRBJ2-1|15|TRBV11-2|NA|NA
TGTGCCAGCACCCCAACCCCTAGGTCCTACAATGAGCAGTTCTTC
CASTPTPRSYNEQFF
>TRBJ2-3|17|TRBV29-1|TRBD2|NA
TGCAGCGGGCGGACTACCGGGACTAGCGGGGTCACAGATACGCAGTATTTT
CSGRTTGTSGVTDTQYF
>TRBJ2-3|17|TRBV4-1|NA|few
TGCGCCAGCAGCCAAGAAGGGGCGGCGGCAAGCACAGATACGCAGTATTTT
CASSQEGAAASTDTQYF
>TRBJ2-5|15|TRBV28|NA|NA
TGTGCCAGCAGTTTACCCTATGGCAGGGGAGAGACCCAGTACTTC
CASSLPYGRGETQYF
>TRBJ2-4|17|TRBV28|TRBD1|NA
TGTGCCAGCAGTCCTCGACAGGGGCCCGTTGCCAAAAACATTCAGTACTTC
CASSPRQGPVAKNIQYF
>TRBJ2-7|14|TRBV12-3/TRBV12-4|TRBD2|few
TGTGCCAGCAGTTCCGGACTAGGCCCCTACGAGCAGTACTTC
CASSSGLGPYEQYF
>TRBJ2-2|16|TRBV6-2/TRBV6-3|TRBD2|NA
TGTGCCAGCAGACCGCTCAAGCGGGGGCCAACCGGGGAGCTGTTTTTT
CASRPLKRGPTGELFF
>TRBJ2-3|12|TRBV29-1|TRBD1|NA
TGCAGCGTGGGACAGTACACAGATACGCAGTATTTT
CSVGQYTDTQYF
>TRBJ1-1|12|TRBV6-2/TRBV6-3|NA|few
TGTGCCAGCAGACCTACCACTCGTAAGGCTTTCTTT
CASRPTTRKAFF
>TRBJ1-4|15|TRBV11-2|TRBD1|NA
TGTGCCAGCAGCCCAGGACAGGGAGGTCGTGAAAAACTGTTTTTT
CASSPGQGGREKLFF
>TRBJ2-5|16|TRBV7-8|NA|NA
TGTGCCAGCAGCTTATACCGGGCCCCCCGTCGAGAGACCCAGTACTTC
CASSLYRAPRRETQYF
>TRBJ2-3|13|TRBV20-1|NA|NA
TGCAGTGCTTCGGACAGACGCACAGATACGCAGTATTTT
CSASDRRTDTQYF
>TRBJ1-2|15|TRBV7-8|NA|few
TGTGCCAGCAGCCCTGCCGGGGTGAGAAGAGATGGCTACACCTTC
CASSPAGVRRDGYTF
>TRBJ1-1|13|TRBV6-5|NA|NA
TGTGCCAGCAGTCGGGACGTGAACACTGAAGCTTTCTTT
CASSRDVNTEAFF
>TRBJ2-1|15|TRBV19|NA|NA
TGTGCCAGTAGTAATATAGGGCGGGCTAGGGATGAGCAGTTCTTC
CASSNIGRARDEQFF
>TRBJ1-1|16|TRBV12-3/TRBV12-4|TRBD1|NA
TGTGCCAGCACCAAGACAGGGGTATCGGTGAACACTGAAGCTTTCTTT
CASTKTGVSVNTEAFF
>TRBJ2-1|13|TRBV7-2|NA|few
TGTGCCAGCAGCTTAGGGGGTGGGCCCTACGAGTTCTTC
CASSLGGGPYEFF
>TRBJ1-2|16|TRBV5-4|TRBD1|NA
TGTGCCAGCAGCTTATCACCGGGACAGGGGTCCTATGGCTACACCTTC
CASSLSPGQGSYGYTF
>TRBJ2-7|16|TRBV12-3/TRBV12-4|NA|NA
TGTGCCAGCAGTTTTGAGCTCGAAGGGGACTCCTACGAGCAGTACTTC
CASSFELEGDSYEQYF
>TRBJ1-4|16|TRBV4-1|NA|NA
TGCGCCAGCAGCCAAGAGAGAGGGAAAGCTAATGAAAAACTGTTTTTT
CASSQERGKANEKLFF
>TRBJ2-1|15|TRBV10-3|NA|few
TGTGCCATCAGTGAGTCGGGGAACCCAAGAAATGAGCAGTTCTTC
CAISESGNPRNEQFF
>TRBJ2-3|16|TRBV7-9|TRBD2|NA
TGTGCCAGCAGCCCGGGACTAGCGGGCGAGGCAGATACGCAGTATTTT
CASSPGLAGEADTQYF
>TRBJ2-2|14|TRBV9|NA|NA
TGTGCCAGCAGCGTAGTCATCGACACCGGGGAGCTGTTTTTT
CASSVVIDTGELFF
>TRBJ2-4|12|TRBV7-2|NA|NA
TGTGCCAGCAGCTTAGCAGGGAACATTCAGTACTTC
CASSLAGNIQYF
>TRBJ2-7|14|TRBV7-2|NA|NA
TGTGCCAGCAGCTTCGAGGGAGAAACCTACGAGCAGTACTTC
CASSFEGETYEQYF
>TRBJ2-7|15|TRBV7-8|NA|NA
TGTGCCAGCAGCTTAGGCTCTAACGAGGGCTACGAGCAGTACTTC
CASSLGSNEGYEQYF
>TRBJ2-3|15|TRBV2|NA|NA
TGTGCCAGCAGACCCAGGGCGGCCAGCGCAGATACGCAGTATTTT
CASRPRAASADTQYF
>TRBJ2-7|14|TRBV7-2|NA|many
TGTGCCAGCAGCGCAGACATGTCTACCTACGAGCAGTACTTC
CASSADMSTYEQYF
>TRBJ1-1|13|TRBV7-6|NA|NA
TGTGCCAGCAGCGCGTCAATGAACACTGAAGCTTTCTTT
CASSASMNTEAFF
>TRBJ2-1|13|TRBV7-6|TRBD2|few
TGTGCCAGCAGTTTGGGACTAGATGATGAGCAGTTCTTC
CASSLGLDDEQFF